This T cell receptor beta chain was profiled in a study of blood T cells in healthy people across ages. A J-beta primer mix and a sample-barcoded 5' primer were used in a second PCR of roughly 7 to 12 cycles. MiXCR, run by TCRdb on the 5' RACE reads, gives a single entry per CDR3 protein. The table records 850,000 to 1,300,000 distinct CDR3 sequences, 35% to 50% of them present only once. V lost 1 base and J 9 bases, leaving 10 bases between the germline ends. The CDR3 contains 13 residues. Germline loops: CDR1 LGHDT, CDR2 YNNKEL (reference sequence). The receptor's source is a woman aged 60-75 years in good health. J is TRBJ2-1 and V is TRBV3-1; possibly TRBD1 for D (5 bases). The sequenced material came from blood. CDR3: CASSQGRGPEQFF. Written as DNA, the CDR3 is TGTGCCAGCAGCCAAGGTAGGGGCCCTGAGCAGTTCTTC.